This T cell receptor beta chain was obtained from a study of OX40 agonist ivuxolimab in advanced cancers. Whole-study findings and limits: Some of the nonresponding patients also showed low levels of normalized T-cell clonal expansion. Clonal expansion was seen in CD4+ and CD8+ blood T cells by week 6 at 0.1 to 3.0 mg/kg. Individuals who were partial responders at 0.1-3.0 mg/kg had clonal expansion that ranked among the lowest.

The CDR3 has 15 amino acids. V lost 6 bases and J lost 4; bases outside the gene matches: 9. Germline V lookup: CDR1 SGHRS, CDR2 YFSETQ. The repertoire was sequenced with immunoSEQ multiplex PCR; TCRdb's copy has only in-frame clones and lacks some. The table records about 93,000 clones, 94% of them present only once. Comments on this clone: Its cognate antigen is unknown.

This sequence was found in an adult with an advanced solid tumor such as melanoma, head and neck, liver or kidney cancer. This sample comprised CD4+ or CD8+ T cells sorted from blood, obtained in a trial of the OX40 agonist ivuxolimab. This chain links TRBV5-1 with TRBJ2-5; TRBD1 aligns across 10 bases. The CDR3 DNA follows: TGCGCCAGCACCTGGACAGGGGGGGTGGCAGAGACCCAGTACTTC. This encodes CASTWTGGVAETQYF.